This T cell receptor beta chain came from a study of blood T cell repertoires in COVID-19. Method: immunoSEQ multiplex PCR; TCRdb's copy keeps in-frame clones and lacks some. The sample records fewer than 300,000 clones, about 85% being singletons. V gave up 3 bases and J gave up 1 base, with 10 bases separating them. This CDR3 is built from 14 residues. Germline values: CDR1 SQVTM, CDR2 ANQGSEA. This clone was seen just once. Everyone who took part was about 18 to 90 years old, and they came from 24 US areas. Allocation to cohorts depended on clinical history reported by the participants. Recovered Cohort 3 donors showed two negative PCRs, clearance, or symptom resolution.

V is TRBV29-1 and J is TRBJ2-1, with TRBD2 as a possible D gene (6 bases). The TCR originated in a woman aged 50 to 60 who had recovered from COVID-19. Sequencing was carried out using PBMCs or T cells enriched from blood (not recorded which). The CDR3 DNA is TGCAGCGTTGAGCCTAGCGATTCCTACAATGAGCAGTTCTTC. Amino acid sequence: CSVEPSDSYNEQFF.